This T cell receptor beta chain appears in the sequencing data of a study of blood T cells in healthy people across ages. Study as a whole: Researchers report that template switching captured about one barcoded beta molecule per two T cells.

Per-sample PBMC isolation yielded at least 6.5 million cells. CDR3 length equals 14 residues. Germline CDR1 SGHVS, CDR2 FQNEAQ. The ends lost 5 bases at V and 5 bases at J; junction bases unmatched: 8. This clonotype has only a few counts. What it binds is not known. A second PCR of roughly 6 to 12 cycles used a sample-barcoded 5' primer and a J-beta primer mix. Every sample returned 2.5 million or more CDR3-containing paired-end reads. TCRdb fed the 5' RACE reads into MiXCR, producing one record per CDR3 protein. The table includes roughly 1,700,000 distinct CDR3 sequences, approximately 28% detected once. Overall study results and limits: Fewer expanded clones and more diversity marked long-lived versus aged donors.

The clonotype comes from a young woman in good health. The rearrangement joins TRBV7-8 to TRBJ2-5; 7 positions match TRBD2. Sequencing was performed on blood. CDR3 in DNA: TGTGCCAGCAGCAGAAGACTAGCTCTGGAGACCCAGTACTTC. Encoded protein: CASSRRLALETQYF. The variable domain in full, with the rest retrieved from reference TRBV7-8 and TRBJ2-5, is GAGVSQSPRYKVAKRGQDVALRCDPISGHVSLFWYQQALGQGPEFLTYFQNEAQLDKSGLPSDRFFAERPEGSVSTLKIQRTQQEDSAVYLCASSRRLALETQYFGPGTRLLVL.